This T cell receptor beta chain was recovered during a study of shared clonotypes between healthy human individuals. In germline, CDR1 is DFQATT, CDR2 SNEGSKA (reference sequence). The V end lost 7 bases, the J end lost 11 bases, and 14 bases lay between the germline ends. The CDR3 totals 10 residues. Measured with immunoSEQ multiplex PCR; TCRdb has only the in-frame clones, and not every one. Of about 680,000 clones detected, less than 80% appear once; the ten largest clones hold 1.5% to 2%. General observations from the study: Deeper or shallower sequencing was expected to change how clonotypes are shared among donors. Shared clonotypes across all four donors exceeded non-shared ones in generation probability.

Comments on this clone: Its antigen remains unidentified.

The material sequenced was memory CD4+ T cells sorted from blood. As for subset: CD45RA-negative fraction. This sequence was found in a woman aged 25-40 years in good health. The genes are TRBV20-1 and TRBJ1-1; a possible D gene is TRBD1 (5 bases). CDR3 nucleotide sequence: TGCAGTGTACCGGGACGAGGGGCTTTCTTT. Its translation: CSVPGRGAFF.